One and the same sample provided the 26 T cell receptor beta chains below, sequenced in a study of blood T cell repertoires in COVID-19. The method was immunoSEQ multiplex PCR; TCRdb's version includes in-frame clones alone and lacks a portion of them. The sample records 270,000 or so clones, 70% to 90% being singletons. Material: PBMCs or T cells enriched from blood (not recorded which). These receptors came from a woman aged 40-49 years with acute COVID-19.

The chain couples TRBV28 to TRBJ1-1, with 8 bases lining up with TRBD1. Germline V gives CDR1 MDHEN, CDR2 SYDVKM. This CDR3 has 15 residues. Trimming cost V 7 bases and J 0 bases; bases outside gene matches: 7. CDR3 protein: CASTSGGVLNTEAFF. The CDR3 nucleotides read TGTGCCAGCACCTCAGGGGGCGTTTTGAACACTGAAGCTTTCTTT.

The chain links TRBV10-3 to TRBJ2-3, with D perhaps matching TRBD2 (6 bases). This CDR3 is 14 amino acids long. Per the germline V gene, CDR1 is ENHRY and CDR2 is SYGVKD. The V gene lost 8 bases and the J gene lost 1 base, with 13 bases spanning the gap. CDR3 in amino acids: CAIGDFLRTDTQYF. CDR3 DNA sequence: TGTGCCATCGGGGACTTCCTACGCACAGATACGCAGTATTTT.

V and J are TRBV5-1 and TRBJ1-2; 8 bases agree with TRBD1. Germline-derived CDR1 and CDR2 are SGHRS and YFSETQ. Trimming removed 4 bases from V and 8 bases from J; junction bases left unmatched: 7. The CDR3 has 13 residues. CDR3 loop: CASSQQGVEGYTF. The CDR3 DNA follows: TGCGCCAGCAGCCAACAGGGGGTGGAGGGCTACACCTTC.

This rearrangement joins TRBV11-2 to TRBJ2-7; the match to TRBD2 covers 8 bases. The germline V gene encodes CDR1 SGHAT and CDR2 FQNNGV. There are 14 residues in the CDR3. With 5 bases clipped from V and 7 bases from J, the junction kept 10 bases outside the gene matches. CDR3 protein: CASSLLAAREEQYF. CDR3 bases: TGTGCCAGCAGCCTACTAGCGGCTCGGGAAGAGCAGTACTTC.

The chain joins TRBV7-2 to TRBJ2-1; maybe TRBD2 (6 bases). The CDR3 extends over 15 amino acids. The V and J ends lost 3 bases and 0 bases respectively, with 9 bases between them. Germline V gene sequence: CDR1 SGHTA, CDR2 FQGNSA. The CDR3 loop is CASSLERVSYNEQFF. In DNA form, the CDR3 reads TGTGCCAGCAGCTTGGAGCGGGTCTCCTACAATGAGCAGTTCTTC.

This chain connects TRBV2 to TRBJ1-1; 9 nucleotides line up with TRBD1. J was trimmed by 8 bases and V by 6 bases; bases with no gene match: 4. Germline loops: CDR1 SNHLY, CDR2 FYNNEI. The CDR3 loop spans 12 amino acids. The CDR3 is CASRIGTGEAFF. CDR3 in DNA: TGTGCCAGCAGGATTGGGACAGGGGAAGCTTTCTTT.

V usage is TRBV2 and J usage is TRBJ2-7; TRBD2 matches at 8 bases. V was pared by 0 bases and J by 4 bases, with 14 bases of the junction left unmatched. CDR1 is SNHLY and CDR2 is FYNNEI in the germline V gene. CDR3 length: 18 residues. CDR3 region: CASSEAWRGTRVSYEQYF. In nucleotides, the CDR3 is TGTGCCAGCAGTGAAGCTTGGCGGGGGACTAGAGTTTCTTACGAGCAGTACTTC.

The DNA for the CDR3 is TGTGCCAGCTCACCAAACCAGGGTAACACCGGGGAGCTGTTTTTT. Protein product: CASSPNQGNTGELFF. This chain connects TRBV18 to TRBJ2-2, with D tentatively TRBD1 (5 bases). This CDR3 is 15 amino acids long. The ends were cut back, 2 bases at V and 2 bases at J, with 9 bases in the middle. Germline V gives CDR1 KGHSH, CDR2 LQKENI. The entire variable domain, with the rest obtained from reference TRBV18 and TRBJ2-2, is as follows: NAGVMQNPRHLVRRRGQEARLRCSPMKGHSHVYWYRQLPEEGLKFMVYLQKENIIDESGMPKERFSAEFPKEGPSILRIQQVVRGDSAAYFCASSPNQGNTGELFFGEGSRLTVL.

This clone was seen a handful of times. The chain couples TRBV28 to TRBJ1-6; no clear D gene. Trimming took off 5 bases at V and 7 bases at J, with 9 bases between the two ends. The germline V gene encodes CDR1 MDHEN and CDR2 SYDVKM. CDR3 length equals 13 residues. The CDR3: CASSRTTNSPLHF. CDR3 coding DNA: TGTGCCAGCAGTCGAACAACGAATTCACCCCTCCACTTT.

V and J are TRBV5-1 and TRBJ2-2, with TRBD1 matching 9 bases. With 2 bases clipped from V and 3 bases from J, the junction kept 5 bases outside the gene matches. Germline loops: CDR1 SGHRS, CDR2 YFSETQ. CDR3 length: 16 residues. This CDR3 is CASSLQGAQDTGELFF. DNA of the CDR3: TGCGCCAGCAGCTTACAGGGGGCGCAGGACACCGGGGAGCTGTTTTTT.

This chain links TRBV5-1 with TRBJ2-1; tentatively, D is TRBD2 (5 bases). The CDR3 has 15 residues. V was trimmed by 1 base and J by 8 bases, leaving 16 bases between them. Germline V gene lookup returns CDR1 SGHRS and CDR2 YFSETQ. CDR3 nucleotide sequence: TGCGCCAGCAGCTTGTGGACCCCCCAAGCGGATGAGCAGTTCTTC. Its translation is CASSLWTPQADEQFF.

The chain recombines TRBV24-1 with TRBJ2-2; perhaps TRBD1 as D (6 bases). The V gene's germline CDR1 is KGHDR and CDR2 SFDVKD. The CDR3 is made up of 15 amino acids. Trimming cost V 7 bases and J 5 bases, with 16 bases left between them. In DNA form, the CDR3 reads TGTGCCACCAGCCTCGCGCAGGGGCTAACCGGGGAGCTGTTTTTT. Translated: CATSLAQGLTGELFF.

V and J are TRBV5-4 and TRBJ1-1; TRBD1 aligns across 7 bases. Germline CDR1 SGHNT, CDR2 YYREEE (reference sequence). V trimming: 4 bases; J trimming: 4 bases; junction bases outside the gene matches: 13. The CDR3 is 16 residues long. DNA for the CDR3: TGTGCCAGCAGCGCGGAGGGGGCGCAGGGGGGCACTGAAGCTTTCTTT. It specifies CASSAEGAQGGTEAFF.

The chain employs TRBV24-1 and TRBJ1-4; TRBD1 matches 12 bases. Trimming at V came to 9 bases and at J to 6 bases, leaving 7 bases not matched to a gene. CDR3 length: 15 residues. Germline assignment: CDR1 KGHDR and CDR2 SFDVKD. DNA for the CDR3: TGTGCCACCTCAGGGACAGGGGGCGAGGATGAAAAACTGTTTTTT. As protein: CATSGTGGEDEKLFF.

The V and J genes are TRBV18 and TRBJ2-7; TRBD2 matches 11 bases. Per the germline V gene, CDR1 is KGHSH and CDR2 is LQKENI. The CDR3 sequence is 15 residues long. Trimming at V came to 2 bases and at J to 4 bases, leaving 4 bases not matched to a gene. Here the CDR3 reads CASSPATSGKYEQYV. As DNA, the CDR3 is TGTGCCAGCTCACCAGCGACTAGCGGGAAATACGAGCAGTACGTC.

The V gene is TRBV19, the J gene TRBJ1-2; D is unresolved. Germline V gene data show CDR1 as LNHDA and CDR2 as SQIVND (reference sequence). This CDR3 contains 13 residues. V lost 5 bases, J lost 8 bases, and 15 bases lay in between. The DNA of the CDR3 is TGTGCCAGTAGTGAGCGGGCCTCGAGCGGCTACACCTTC. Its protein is CASSERASSGYTF.

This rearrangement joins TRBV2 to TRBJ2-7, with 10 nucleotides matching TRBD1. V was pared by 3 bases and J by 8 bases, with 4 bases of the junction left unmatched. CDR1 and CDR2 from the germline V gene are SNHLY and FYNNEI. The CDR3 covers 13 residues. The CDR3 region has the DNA TGTGCCAGCAGTGAGGAGACAGGGGGCAAGCAGTACTTC. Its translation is CASSEETGGKQYF.

DNA of the CDR3: TGTGCCAGCAGTTACACTCCGGGAGCGGGAGAGCTGTTTTTT. Its protein product is CASSYTPGAGELFF. The J gene is TRBJ2-2, the V gene TRBV6-5, with 7 bases identical to TRBD2. The CDR3 is made up of 14 amino acids. Germline V lookup: CDR1 MNHEY, CDR2 SVGAGI. The V gene end was trimmed by 2 bases and the J gene end by 11 bases; junction bases not matched to a gene: 8.

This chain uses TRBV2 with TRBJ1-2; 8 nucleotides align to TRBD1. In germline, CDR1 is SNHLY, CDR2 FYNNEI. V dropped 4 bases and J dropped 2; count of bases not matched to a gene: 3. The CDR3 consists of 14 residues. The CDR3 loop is CASSVQGANYGYTF. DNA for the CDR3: TGTGCCAGCAGTGTCCAGGGGGCCAACTATGGCTACACCTTC.

CDR3 DNA: TGCGCCAGCTTCACTAGCGGGAGTCGGACAGATACGCAGTATTTT. Encoded protein: CASFTSGSRTDTQYF. The rearrangement joins TRBV5-1 to TRBJ2-3; 11 nucleotides align to TRBD2. Germline CDR1 SGHRS, CDR2 YFSETQ. This CDR3 has 15 residues. Germline trimming cut 7 bases from V and 3 bases from J; bases unmatched to any gene: 7.

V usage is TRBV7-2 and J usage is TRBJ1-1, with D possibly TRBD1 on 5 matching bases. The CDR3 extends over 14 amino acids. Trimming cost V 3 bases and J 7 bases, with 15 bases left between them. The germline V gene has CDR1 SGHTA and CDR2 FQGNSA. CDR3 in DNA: TGTGCCAGCAGCTTTCGATTAGGGGCTTATGAAGCTTTCTTT. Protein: CASSFRLGAYEAFF.

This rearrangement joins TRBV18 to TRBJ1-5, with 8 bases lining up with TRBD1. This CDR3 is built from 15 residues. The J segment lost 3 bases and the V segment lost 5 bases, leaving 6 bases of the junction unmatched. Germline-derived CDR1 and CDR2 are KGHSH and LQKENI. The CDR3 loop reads CASSVTGEINQPQHF. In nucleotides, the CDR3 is TGTGCCAGCTCAGTGACAGGGGAAATCAATCAGCCCCAGCATTTT.

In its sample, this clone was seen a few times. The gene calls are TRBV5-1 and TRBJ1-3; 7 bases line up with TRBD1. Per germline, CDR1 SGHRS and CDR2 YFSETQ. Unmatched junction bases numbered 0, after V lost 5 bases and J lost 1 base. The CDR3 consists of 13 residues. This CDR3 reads CASRTGSGNTIYF. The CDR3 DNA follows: TGCGCCAGCAGGACAGGGTCTGGAAACACCATATATTTT.

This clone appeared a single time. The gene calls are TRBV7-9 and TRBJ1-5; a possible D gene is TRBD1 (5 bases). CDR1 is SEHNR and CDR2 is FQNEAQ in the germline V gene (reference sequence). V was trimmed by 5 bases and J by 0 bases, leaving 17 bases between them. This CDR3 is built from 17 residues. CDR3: CASSTKKTAYSNQPQHF. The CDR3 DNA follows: TGTGCCAGCAGCACTAAAAAGACAGCATATAGCAATCAGCCCCAGCATTTT.

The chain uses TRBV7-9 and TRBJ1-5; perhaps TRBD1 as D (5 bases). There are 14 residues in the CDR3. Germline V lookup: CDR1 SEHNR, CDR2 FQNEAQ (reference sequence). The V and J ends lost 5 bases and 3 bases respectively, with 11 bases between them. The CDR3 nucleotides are TGTGCCAGCAGCCAGCAGGGAACCAATCAGCCCCAGCATTTT. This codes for CASSQQGTNQPQHF.

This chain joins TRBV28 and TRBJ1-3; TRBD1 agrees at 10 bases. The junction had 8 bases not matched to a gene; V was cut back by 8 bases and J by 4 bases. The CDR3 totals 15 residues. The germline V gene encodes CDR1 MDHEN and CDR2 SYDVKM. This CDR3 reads CASGTGEFAGNTIYF. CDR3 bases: TGTGCCAGCGGGACAGGGGAATTTGCAGGAAACACCATATATTTT. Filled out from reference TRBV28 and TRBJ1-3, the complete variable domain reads DVKVTQSSRYLVKRTGEKVFLECVQDMDHENMFWYRQDPGLGLRLIYFSYDVKMKEKGDIPEGYSVSREKKERFSLILESASTNQTSMYLCASGTGEFAGNTIYFGEGSWLTVV.